This T cell receptor beta chain is drawn from a study of shared clonotypes between healthy human individuals. The sorted-subset replicate PCRs were given 150 to 250 ng DNA, which is some 29,000 T cell genomes. In the original analysis: Filtering differed for immunoSEQ, which gave only junction sequences without quality scores. This table comes from immunoSEQ multiplex PCR, and its TCRdb copy is limited to in-frame clones, with some not included. V and J calls and clone size are as listed in that table; D and trimming were resolved from the DNA. Among 550,000 to 700,000 clones, 60% to 75% were seen once, and the ten largest hold 1.5% to 2%. CDR1 SGHTS and CDR2 YDEGEE come from the germline V gene. V dropped 1 base and J dropped 1 base, with 6 bases sitting between them. The CDR3 is 14 amino acids. Concerning this clone: Its antigen is not identified.

Broader study findings: Only a few donors were included, so the genetic and exposure-history diversity represented was limited.

The chain uses TRBV5-8 and TRBJ1-3; D is undetermined. The material sequenced was memory CD4+ T cells sorted from blood. The subset here: CD45RA-negative fraction. The TCR comes from a woman aged 30 to 39 in good health. CDR3: CASSLSGSGNTIYF. The CDR3 DNA sequence: TGTGCCAGCAGCTTGTCAGGATCTGGAAACACCATATATTTT.